The T cell receptor beta chain under discussion was sequenced for a study of cytomegalovirus exposure and HLA in healthy donors. About this clone: Its target is unknown.

The CDR3 has 16 amino acids. V lost 4 bases and J lost 3; bases outside the gene matches: 11. CDR1 and CDR2 (germline): SGHDT, YYEEEE. Use of 60 Vbeta and 13 Jbeta primers characterized the PCR. Profiling relied on immunoSEQ multiplex PCR, and the TCRdb table lists in-frame clones only, not all of them. The sample contains roughly 110,000 clones, roughly 76% of which appear only once. Study findings and constraints: Researchers had no immune exposure information except CMV serostatus available.

The sample comprised PBMCs. The chain carries TRBV5-6 and TRBJ1-1; 8 bases agree with TRBD1. The TCR sequence derives from a woman aged 50 to 60 in good health and CMV-seropositive. The CDR3 is CASSPALQGVDTEAFF. The CDR3 DNA is TGTGCCAGCAGCCCCGCCTTACAGGGGGTAGACACTGAAGCTTTCTTT.